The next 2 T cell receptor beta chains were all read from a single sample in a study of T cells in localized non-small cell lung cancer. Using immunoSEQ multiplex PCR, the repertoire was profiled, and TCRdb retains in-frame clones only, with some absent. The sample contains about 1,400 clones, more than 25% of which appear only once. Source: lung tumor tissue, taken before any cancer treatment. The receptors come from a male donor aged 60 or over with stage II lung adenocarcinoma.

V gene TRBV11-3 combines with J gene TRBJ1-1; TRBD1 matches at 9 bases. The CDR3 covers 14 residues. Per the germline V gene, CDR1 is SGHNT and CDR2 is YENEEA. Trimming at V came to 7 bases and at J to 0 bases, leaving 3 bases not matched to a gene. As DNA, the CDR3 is TGTGCCAGCACCCGGACAGGGGTGAACACTGAAGCTTTCTTT. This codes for CASTRTGVNTEAFF.

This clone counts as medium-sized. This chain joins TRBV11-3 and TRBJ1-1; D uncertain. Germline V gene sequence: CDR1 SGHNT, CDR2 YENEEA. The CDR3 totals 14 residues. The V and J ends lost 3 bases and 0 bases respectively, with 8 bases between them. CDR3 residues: CASSLGQLNTEAFF. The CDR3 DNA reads TGTGCCAGCAGCTTGGGCCAGTTGAACACTGAAGCTTTCTTT.